Listed here are 13 T cell receptor beta chains from one sample, sequenced in a study of shared clonotypes between healthy human individuals. Selected positively for CCR7 and CD45RO-negative, naive CD8 cells excluded terminally differentiated effector memory CD45RA+ cells. The table came from immunoSEQ multiplex PCR; TCRdb's copy has only in-frame clones and leaves some out. The table lists 1.5 million to 2.5 million clones, roughly 94% of them singletons. The sample was naive CD8+ T cells sorted from blood. Receptors were obtained from a man aged 18 to 29 in good health.

This clone was counted once. This chain links TRBV4-1 with TRBJ2-1; 8 bases match TRBD1. Germline CDR1 reads MGHRA; CDR2 reads YSYEKL. Germline trimming cut 3 bases from V and 4 bases from J; bases unmatched to any gene: 5. The CDR3 totals 15 residues. As DNA, the CDR3 is TGCGCCAGCAGCCACACCGGACAGGGATACAATGAGCAGTTCTTC. It yields the protein CASSHTGQGYNEQFF.

The chain links TRBV5-1 to TRBJ2-1; D is perhaps TRBD1 or TRBD2 (5 bases each). The V end lost 4 bases, the J end lost 6 bases, and 11 bases lay between the germline ends. Germline loops: CDR1 SGHRS, CDR2 YFSETQ. The CDR3 totals 13 residues. The CDR3 DNA reads TGCGCCAGCAGCCCCAGGGACCGCAATGAGCAGTTCTTC. It is translated as CASSPRDRNEQFF.

The chain links TRBV27 to TRBJ2-7; D unclear. Germline-derived CDR1 and CDR2 are MNHEY and SMNVEV (reference sequence). Trimming removed 2 bases from V and 3 bases from J, with 11 bases in between. The CDR3 runs to 14 residues. The CDR3 coding sequence is TGTGCCAGCAGTTTACGCCGCCAACTCTACGAGCAGTACTTC. Its protein is CASSLRRQLYEQYF.

This clone was seen just once. V gene TRBV5-4 combines with J gene TRBJ1-1; D gene uncertain. The V end was cut by 4 bases, the J end by 2 bases, with 9 bases between. Germline-derived CDR1 and CDR2 are SGHNT and YYREEE (reference sequence). The CDR3 totals 13 residues. The CDR3 nucleotides read TGTGCCAGCAGCATGGACCTTAACACTGAAGCTTTCTTT. Translated, it gives CASSMDLNTEAFF. The whole variable domain, remainder taken from reference TRBV5-4 and TRBJ1-1, is ETGVTQSPTHLIKTRGQQVTLRCSSQSGHNTVSWYQQALGQGPQFIFQYYREEENGRGNFPPRFSGLQFPNYSSELNVNALELDDSALYLCASSMDLNTEAFFGQGTRLTVV.

The chain employs TRBV4-3 and TRBJ1-5; 7 bases are a match to TRBD1. Germline V gene sequence: CDR1 LGHNA, CDR2 YSLEER. The V gene end was trimmed by 0 bases and the J gene end by 1 base; junction bases not matched to a gene: 9. CDR3 length: 18 residues. DNA of the CDR3: TGCGCCAGCAGCCAAGATCTTCCTGGGACAGAGAGCAATCAGCCCCAGCATTTT. It translates to CASSQDLPGTESNQPQHF.

V and J are TRBV5-1 and TRBJ1-1, with TRBD1 identical over 9 bases. Germline values: CDR1 SGHRS, CDR2 YFSETQ. There are 15 residues in the CDR3. V trimming: 4 bases; J trimming: 4 bases; junction bases outside the gene matches: 8. The CDR3 reads CASSTYTGGFTEAFF. The CDR3, as DNA: TGCGCCAGCAGCACCTATACAGGGGGCTTCACTGAAGCTTTCTTT.

This chain connects TRBV30 to TRBJ2-5; D remains ambiguous. The germline V and J ends were trimmed by 2 bases and 5 bases, with 24 bases remaining between them. The CDR3 contains 17 residues. Germline V gene data show CDR1 as GTSNPN and CDR2 as SVGIG (reference sequence). CDR3 sequence reads: CAWSTPTALSDRETQYF. As DNA, the CDR3 is TGTGCCTGGAGTACACCGACGGCGCTTTCGGATCGGGAGACCCAGTACTTC.

The chain uses TRBV11-2 and TRBJ2-7; tentative D call: TRBD2 (5 bases). V was trimmed by 4 bases and J by 2 bases, leaving 18 bases between them. CDR1 is SGHAT and CDR2 is FQNNGV in the germline V gene. The CDR3 runs to 16 residues. CDR3 protein: CASSSFSAEMTYEQYF. CDR3 DNA: TGTGCCAGCAGCTCCTTTAGCGCCGAAATGACCTACGAGCAGTACTTC.

A note on this clone: Other DNA sequences in this sample translate to the same CDR3. The rearrangement joins TRBV5-1 to TRBJ2-7; D remains ambiguous. Trimming took off 4 bases at V and 2 bases at J, with 10 bases between the two ends. CDR1 and CDR2 from the germline V gene are SGHRS and YFSETQ. The CDR3 sequence is 13 residues long. This chain's CDR3 is CASSPDGAYEQYF. Here the CDR3 DNA reads TGCGCCAGCAGCCCGGACGGTGCCTACGAGCAGTACTTC.

The chain uses TRBV27 and TRBJ2-5, with TRBD1 matching 7 bases. This CDR3 comprises 15 residues. Germline loops: CDR1 MNHEY, CDR2 SMNVEV (reference sequence). V shed 5 bases, J shed 2 bases, and the junction held 8 bases outside the gene matches. The chain's CDR3 is CASSPGQALQETQYF. CDR3 coding DNA: TGTGCCAGCAGTCCAGGACAGGCCCTTCAAGAGACCCAGTACTTC.

V is TRBV27 and J is TRBJ1-2; unclear D gene. Trimming stripped 5 bases from V and 8 bases from J, with 12 bases between. This CDR3 contains 12 residues. CDR1 and CDR2 (germline): MNHEY, SMNVEV (reference sequence). DNA for the CDR3: TGTGCCAGCAGTGCCAATTTGGTCGGCTACACCTTC. Translating gives CASSANLVGYTF.

The chain employs TRBV5-4 and TRBJ2-7; D unclear. CDR1 SGHNT and CDR2 YYREEE come from the germline V gene (reference sequence). This CDR3 has 12 amino acids. The V end lost 2 bases, the J end lost 6 bases, and 9 bases lay between the germline ends. The CDR3 is CASSFFGFEQYF. The CDR3 bases are TGTGCCAGCAGCTTCTTCGGGTTCGAGCAGTACTTC.

The rearrangement uses TRBV5-1 and TRBJ2-2; 8 bases are shared with TRBD2. V shed 4 bases, J shed 0 bases, and the junction held 8 bases outside the gene matches. The CDR3 covers 17 residues. Germline assignment: CDR1 SGHRS and CDR2 YFSETQ. CDR3 in amino acids: CASSPELAETNTGELFF. The CDR3, as DNA: TGCGCCAGCAGCCCGGAACTAGCGGAAACGAACACCGGGGAGCTGTTTTTT.